This T cell receptor (beta chain) appears in the sequencing data of a study of cytomegalovirus exposure and HLA in healthy donors. The ends were cut back, 4 bases at V and 5 bases at J, with 20 bases in the middle. The CDR3 is 16 amino acids. CDR1 MNHEY and CDR2 SVGAGI come from the germline V gene. The assay was immunoSEQ multiplex PCR, and TCRdb's table has in-frame clones only and misses some. This table has 240,000 or so clones, 86% appearing once. J is TRBJ1-2 and V is TRBV6-5; D unclear. The sample was PBMCs. This receptor was identified in a young woman in good health and CMV-seropositive. The CDR3 sequence: CASSSSGGNHRYGYTF. The CDR3, as DNA: TGTGCCAGCAGTTCCTCCGGCGGAAACCACCGTTATGGCTACACCTTC.